Here is one T cell receptor (beta chain) with its context. Specified time point: pre-sensitization, week 0. The treatment is: therapeutic diphenylcyclopropenone sensitization with weekly scalp DPC. The data were obtained in a study of human T cells and chemical hapten exposure. V lost 4 bases and J lost 3; bases outside the gene matches: 6. Germline V gene lookup returns CDR1 KGHDR and CDR2 SFDVKD. The CDR3 totals 15 residues. Via MiXCR, TCRdb re-called the RACE reads, giving one row per CDR3 protein. The repertoire holds more than 80,000 distinct CDR3 sequences, with less than 15% as singletons. This sequence joins TRBV24-1 and TRBJ1-2, with 8 nucleotides matching TRBD1. Here the sequenced sample was whole blood, taken in connection with sensitization to the hapten diphenylcyclopropenone (DPC). The TCR originated in a woman aged 45-59 years with alopecia areata. Some clones in this sample may be carry-over from other donors' samples. CDR3 coding DNA: TGTGCCACCAGTGACCCTGGACAGGGAGACTATGGCTACACCTTC. It yields the protein CATSDPGQGDYGYTF.